The 21 T cell receptor beta chains reported below all come from one sample, sequenced in a study of blood T cell repertoires in COVID-19 (dated by TCRdb to the early 2020s). Preparation of the library involved the immunoSEQ multiplex PCR assay. As stored in TCRdb, this immuneACCESS dataset retains in-frame rearrangements with V and J assigned. A fraction of the clones does not appear; measured against another copy, unresolved V genes explain less than half of the discrepancy, and the remainder lacks a known reason. In this sample the table shows 85,000 to 120,000 clones, 70% to 90% of which occur a single time. The leading ten clones occupy 3% of the sample. The sequencing sample was made of peripheral blood. All receptors derive from a man between 45 and 60 years old with active or convalescent COVID-19.

This sequence joins TRBV30 and TRBJ1-5, with a possible D match to TRBD1 (5 bases). Trimming took 2 bases from V and 6 from J, leaving 17 bases between them. Germline CDR1 GTSNPN, CDR2 SVGIG (reference sequence). The CDR3 is 15 residues long. The CDR3 loop reads CAWSSLGGEGQPQHF. The DNA of the CDR3 is TGTGCCTGGAGTTCCCTGGGAGGGGAGGGTCAGCCCCAGCATTTT.

This rearrangement joins TRBV27 to TRBJ2-5, with a tentative D call TRBD2 (5 bases). V shed 1 base and J shed 1 base, with 13 bases lying between them. There are 16 residues in the CDR3. CDR1 and CDR2 from the germline V gene are MNHEY and SMNVEV (reference sequence). CDR3 amino acids: CASSLYALSGQETQYF. CDR3 bases: TGTGCCAGCAGTTTATATGCCCTAAGCGGCCAAGAGACCCAGTACTTC.

This chain uses TRBV10-2 with TRBJ1-5; D not certain. V was trimmed by 0 bases and J by 6 bases, leaving 9 bases between them. Germline lookup yields CDR1 WSHSY and CDR2 SAAADI. The CDR3 loop spans 14 amino acids. CDR3: CASSESVRGQPQHF. CDR3 nucleotides: TGCGCCAGCAGTGAGTCTGTACGGGGTCAGCCCCAGCATTTT.

J is TRBJ1-2 and V is TRBV19, with 9 bases that match TRBD1. This CDR3 contains 15 residues. The germline gives CDR1 LNHDA, CDR2 SQIVND (reference sequence). J gave up 7 bases and V 0 bases, and 6 bases lay outside the gene matches. CDR3 coding DNA: TGTGCCAGTAGTATAGATTCGGGACAGGGCCGTGGCTACACCTTC. It codes for CASSIDSGQGRGYTF.

Of note for this clone: An end of the junction differs from the germline gene, which may be a read error. The gene calls are TRBV6-6 and TRBJ1-6; 7 bases align to TRBD1. The CDR3 extends over 16 amino acids. CDR1 and CDR2 (germline): MNHNY, SVGAGI (reference sequence). CDR3 nucleotides: TGTGCCAGCAGTGACTCCTACAGGGGTTATAATTCACCCCTCCACTTT. It yields the protein CASSDSYRGYNSPLHF.

This clone showed up just once. The chain recombines TRBV4-3 with TRBJ1-2; the match to TRBD1 covers 9 bases. V lost 0 bases and J lost 8; bases outside the gene matches: 7. Germline CDR1 LGHNA, CDR2 YSLEER. The CDR3 loop spans 15 amino acids. CDR3 region: CASSQDRDRVGGYTF. The CDR3 DNA follows: TGCGCCAGCAGCCAAGATCGGGACAGGGTCGGGGGCTACACCTTC.

The V and J genes are TRBV5-1 and TRBJ2-5, with 7 bases aligning to TRBD1. The trim removed 5 bases at V and 4 bases at J, leaving 8 bases unmatched. Germline assignment: CDR1 SGHRS and CDR2 YFSETQ. The CDR3 length is 14 residues. The CDR3 DNA sequence: TGCGCCAGCAGAAATCAGGCAGGGGGAGAGACCCAGTACTTC. Protein: CASRNQAGGETQYF.

This chain links TRBV6-5 with TRBJ2-1, with 9 nucleotides matching TRBD1. With 8 bases clipped from V and 9 bases from J, the junction kept 11 bases outside the gene matches. Germline CDR1 MNHEY, CDR2 SVGAGI. The CDR3 sequence is 14 residues long. The CDR3 coding sequence is TGTGCCAGCGGCCGGGACAGGGATACAACTGAGCAGTTCTTC. Encoded protein: CASGRDRDTTEQFF.

The chain recombines TRBV7-8 with TRBJ2-7, with D possibly TRBD2 on 6 matching bases. The CDR3 consists of 16 residues. CDR1 SGHVS and CDR2 FQNEAQ come from the germline V gene. The germline V and J ends were trimmed by 5 bases and 2 bases, with 19 bases remaining between them. CDR3: CASSQTVGGAPYEQYV. CDR3 nucleotide sequence: TGTGCCAGCAGCCAGACAGTGGGAGGTGCTCCCTACGAGCAGTACGTC.

The chain combines TRBV28 with TRBJ1-5, with a tentative D call TRBD1 (5 bases). Per germline, CDR1 MDHEN and CDR2 SYDVKM. The CDR3 has 16 residues. V lost 2 bases to trimming and J lost 2 bases, with 13 bases between them. The CDR3 here is CASSLGRAGGNQPQHF. CDR3 nucleotide sequence: TGTGCCAGCAGTTTAGGCAGGGCGGGGGGCAATCAGCCCCAGCATTTT.

The genes are TRBV3-1 (or the pseudogene TRBV3-2) and TRBJ2-2; 12 bases line up with TRBD1. The V and J ends lost 6 bases and 6 bases, in that order; junction bases with no gene match: 8. The CDR3 is 16 residues long. CDR1 is LGHDT and CDR2 is YNNKEL in the germline V gene (reference sequence). The CDR3 is CASSPRDRGPAGELFF. Written as DNA, the CDR3 is TGTGCCAGCAGTCCCCGGGACAGGGGGCCGGCCGGGGAGCTGTTTTTT.

This chain connects TRBV6-5 to TRBJ2-7; 10 nucleotides agree with TRBD1. J gave up 4 bases and V 10 bases, and 4 bases lay outside the gene matches. Looked up from germline, CDR1 is MNHEY and CDR2 is SVGAGI. The CDR3 length is 12 residues. CDR3 bases: TGTGCCACCGGACAGGGGGGGTACGAGCAGTACGTC. This encodes CATGQGGYEQYV.

This chain connects TRBV18 to TRBJ2-7, with D possibly matching TRBD1 (5 bases). There are 13 residues in the CDR3. Per germline, CDR1 KGHSH and CDR2 LQKENI. V dropped 4 bases and J dropped 4 bases, with 11 bases sitting between them. CDR3 sequence: CASSQGPIYEQYF. CDR3 DNA: TGTGCCAGCTCACAGGGGCCGATATACGAGCAGTACTTC.

V gene TRBV2 combines with J gene TRBJ1-1; 7 bases line up with TRBD1. The V segment lost 6 bases and the J segment 4 bases; nucleotides outside the gene matches: 8. Looked up from germline, CDR1 is SNHLY and CDR2 is FYNNEI. There are 14 residues in the CDR3. This CDR3 reads CASRPTGSGTEAFF. The CDR3 DNA reads TGTGCCAGCAGACCGACAGGGTCGGGCACTGAAGCTTTCTTT. Based on the CDR3 plus reference TRBV2 and TRBJ1-1, the full variable domain is EPEVTQTPSHQVTQMGQEVILRCVPISNHLYFYWYRQILGQKVEFLVSFYNNEISEKSEIFDDQFSVERPDGSNFTLKIRSTKLEDSAMYFCASRPTGSGTEAFFGQGTRLTVV.

The CDR3 DNA is TGTGCCAGCAGCTTCCAGCCAGGGGGCGCAGGAACTGAAGCTTTCTTT. Its protein product is CASSFQPGGAGTEAFF. The J gene is TRBJ1-1, the V gene TRBV7-8, with 8 nucleotides matching TRBD1. The CDR3 totals 16 residues. J gave up 5 bases and V 3 bases, and 11 bases lay outside the gene matches. Germline CDR1 and CDR2: SGHVS and FQNEAQ.

This sequence joins TRBV6-5 and TRBJ2-1; TRBD1 matches at 10 bases. The CDR3 runs 14 residues. Germline CDR1 reads MNHEY; CDR2 reads SVGAGI. V lost 7 bases and J lost 8; bases outside the gene matches: 8. CDR3 nucleotides: TGTGCCAGCACATCGACAGGGGGCGGGGATGAGCAGTTCTTC. Protein: CASTSTGGGDEQFF.

The CDR3 DNA reads TGTGCCTGGAGAGCGGGGGCTGGAAACACCATATATTTT. Amino acids: CAWRAGAGNTIYF. The chain joins TRBV30 to TRBJ1-3; the D gene is possibly TRBD1 (5 bases). This CDR3 has 13 residues. The ends were cut back, 3 bases at V and 2 bases at J, with 8 bases in the middle. Germline CDR1 is GTSNPN and CDR2 is SVGIG (reference sequence).

This chain connects TRBV28 to TRBJ1-5, with a weak D call TRBD1 (5 bases). Germline CDR1 MDHEN, CDR2 SYDVKM. There are 13 residues in the CDR3. The CDR3 bases are TGTGCAGTCTTAGGGAGGGGCGATCAGCCCCAGCATTTT. Protein: CAVLGRGDQPQHF. Using reference TRBV28 and TRBJ1-5 for the parts outside the CDR3, the full variable domain is DVKVTQSSRYLVKRTGEKVFLECVQDMDHENMFWYRQDPGLGLRLIYFSYDVKMKEKGDIPEGYSVSREKKERFSLILESASTNQTSMYLCAVLGRGDQPQHFGDGTRLSIL.

The chain employs TRBV27 and TRBJ2-2; 13 bases align to TRBD2. Germline CDR1 MNHEY, CDR2 SMNVEV (reference sequence). This CDR3 region has 18 residues. With V trimmed by 0 bases and J by 1 base, 2 bases remained unmatched. CDR3 residues: CASSLSRLAGGNTGELFF. CDR3 bases: TGTGCCAGCAGTTTATCCCGACTAGCGGGGGGGAACACCGGGGAGCTGTTTTTT.

This clone was seen once. The chain is built from TRBV9 and TRBJ2-5, with 8 nucleotides matching TRBD1. Germline CDR1 SGDLS, CDR2 YYNGEE. J gave up 5 bases and V 5 bases, and 8 bases lay outside the gene matches. The CDR3 covers 14 residues. The CDR3 here is CASRLYRGLETQYF. CDR3 coding DNA: TGTGCCAGCAGGTTGTACAGGGGGTTGGAGACCCAGTACTTC.

The rearrangement links TRBV28 to TRBJ2-1; 11 nucleotides line up with TRBD1. The CDR3 is made up of 17 amino acids. V was clipped by 2 bases and J by 9 bases; unmatched bases: 12. The germline CDR1 and CDR2 sequences are MDHEN and SYDVKM. The CDR3 reads CASSLPRTGGYGSEQFF. The CDR3 coding sequence is TGTGCCAGCAGTTTACCCCGGACAGGGGGCTATGGTAGTGAGCAGTTCTTC.